Below are 22 T cell receptor beta chains sequenced from a single sample in a study of T cells after yellow fever vaccination. TCRdb re-called the 5' RACE reads through MiXCR, storing one row per CDR3 protein. The data show 620,000 or so distinct CDR3 sequences, around an eighth seen once. The sample here was PBMCs, taken on the day of the yellow fever booster vaccination. Every receptor here comes from a man aged 30 to 39 who received the YFV17D yellow fever vaccine.

This clonotype was detected a few times. The V gene is TRBV24-1, the J gene TRBJ2-1; 9 bases match TRBD2. The V gene end was trimmed by 5 bases and the J gene end by 12 bases; junction bases not matched to a gene: 13. CDR1 and CDR2 (germline): KGHDR, SFDVKD. The CDR3 is made up of 15 amino acids. CDR3 nucleotides: TGTGCCACCAGTGGCCTCGGGACCGGGCGGGAGGGGCAGTTCTTC. Translated, it gives CATSGLGTGREGQFF.

This clonotype has a handful of counts. This CDR3 is CASSYSVLGRDGYTF. The CDR3 region has the DNA TGTGCCAGCAGTTACTCGGTTCTTGGTCGGGATGGCTACACCTTC. The chain couples TRBV6-2 or TRBV6-3 to TRBJ1-2; unclear D gene. The length of the CDR3 is 15 residues. Trimming removed 0 bases from V and 6 bases from J, with 14 bases in between. The V gene's germline CDR1 is MNHEY and CDR2 SVGEGT.

This rearrangement joins TRBV5-1 to TRBJ2-7; D is undetermined. Germline lookup yields CDR1 SGHRS and CDR2 YFSETQ. The V end was cut by 1 base, the J end by 1 base, with 9 bases between. The CDR3 is made up of 14 amino acids. CDR3 nucleotide sequence: TGCGCCAGCAGCTTGTACCAGGTATCCTACGAGCAGTACTTC. Translating it yields CASSLYQVSYEQYF.

This chain joins TRBV5-1 and TRBJ2-5; tentative D call: TRBD2 (5 bases). This CDR3 contains 12 residues. V gave up 5 bases and J gave up 3 bases, with 8 bases separating them. Germline-derived CDR1 and CDR2 are SGHRS and YFSETQ. In DNA form, the CDR3 reads TGCGCCAGCAGGGCCGGGAAAGAGACCCAGTACTTC. Its translation: CASRAGKETQYF. Full variable domain (rest looked up from reference TRBV5-1 and TRBJ2-5): KAGVTQTPRYLIKTRGQQVTLSCSPISGHRSVSWYQQTPGQGLQFLFEYFSETQRNKGNFPGRFSGRQFSNSRSEMNVSTLELGDSALYLCASRAGKETQYFGPGTRLLVL.

This clonotype was recorded a few times. The chain is built from TRBV24-1 and TRBJ2-1; the match to TRBD2 covers 8 bases. The CDR3 runs 14 residues. Germline V lookup: CDR1 KGHDR, CDR2 SFDVKD. V shed 6 bases and J 7 bases; nucleotides not matched to a gene: 7. The CDR3 spells CATSLSGGRNEQFF. CDR3 nucleotides: TGTGCCACCAGTCTCTCTGGCGGGAGGAATGAGCAGTTCTTC.

As DNA, the CDR3 is TGTGCCAGCTCGCCGGGTAACTCGAACACCGGGGAGCTGTTTTTT. This translates into CASSPGNSNTGELFF. The genes are TRBV18 and TRBJ2-2, with D unresolved. This CDR3 is built from 15 residues. With 6 bases removed from V and 0 bases from J, the gap between germline ends came to 11 bases. Germline V gene sequence: CDR1 KGHSH, CDR2 LQKENI.

This clonotype occurred a few times. The chain has TRBV27 and TRBJ2-1; D gene ambiguous. Germline V lookup: CDR1 MNHEY, CDR2 SMNVEV (reference sequence). V gave up 7 bases and J gave up 5 bases, with 15 bases separating them. CDR3 length equals 14 residues. The CDR3 nucleotides read TGTGCCAGCAAAAGACAACCGACGAACAATGAGCAGTTCTTC. It is translated as CASKRQPTNNEQFF.

Only a few counts were recorded for this clonotype. The genes are TRBV7-2 and TRBJ2-5; D remains unclear. CDR3 length: 12 amino acids. V was clipped by 4 bases and J by 0 bases, with 3 bases between them. Germline V gene sequence: CDR1 SGHTA, CDR2 FQGNSA. For the CDR3, the DNA is TGTGCCAGCAGCTACTACCAAGAGACCCAGTACTTC. Protein product: CASSYYQETQYF.

This clonotype was observed a few times. The chain couples TRBV20-1 to TRBJ2-1, with 7 bases aligning to TRBD2. The ends lost 3 bases at V and 4 bases at J; junction bases unmatched: 6. This CDR3 region has 14 residues. The germline V gene encodes CDR1 DFQATT and CDR2 SNEGSKA (reference sequence). The CDR3 protein is CSASSRDYYNEQFF. The CDR3 bases are TGCAGTGCTAGTTCGCGGGACTATTACAATGAGCAGTTCTTC.

This clonotype was detected only a few times. The genes are TRBV5-1 and TRBJ2-7; D is ambiguous. Deletions cut 6 bases from V and 1 base from J, with 8 bases between. Germline CDR1 and CDR2: SGHRS and YFSETQ. CDR3 length equals 12 residues. The CDR3 reads CASNGLSYEQYF. Here the CDR3 DNA reads TGCGCCAGCAACGGGTTGTCCTACGAGCAGTACTTC.

The chain joins TRBV7-2 to TRBJ1-4, with a weak D call TRBD1 (5 bases). This CDR3 is built from 15 residues. The germline V gene has CDR1 SGHTA and CDR2 FQGNSA. V was pared by 0 bases and J by 6 bases, with 11 bases between. The CDR3 nucleotides read TGTGCCAGCAGCTTAGCGCGAGGGGCGTATGAAAAACTGTTTTTT. This translates into CASSLARGAYEKLFF. Looking up the rest from reference TRBV7-2 and TRBJ1-4 gives the full variable domain: GAGVSQSPSNKVTEKGKDVELRCDPISGHTALYWYRQSLGQGLEFLIYFQGNSAPDKSGLPSDRFSAERTGGSVSTLTIQRTQQEDSAVYLCASSLARGAYEKLFFGSGTQLSVL.

This chain links TRBV5-1 with TRBJ2-1; the match to TRBD2 covers 10 bases. The CDR3 totals 14 residues. Germline V gene lookup returns CDR1 SGHRS and CDR2 YFSETQ. Germline trimming cut 2 bases from V and 8 bases from J; bases unmatched to any gene: 4. In nucleotides, the CDR3 is TGCGCCAGCAGCTTAGAAGCGGGAGGGTATGAGCAGTTCTTC. The encoded protein is CASSLEAGGYEQFF. Full variable domain (outside the CDR3, taken from reference TRBV5-1 and TRBJ2-1): KAGVTQTPRYLIKTRGQQVTLSCSPISGHRSVSWYQQTPGQGLQFLFEYFSETQRNKGNFPGRFSGRQFSNSRSEMNVSTLELGDSALYLCASSLEAGGYEQFFGPGTRLTVL.

The chain carries TRBV4-3 and TRBJ1-2, with D hard to call. Germline-derived CDR1 and CDR2 are LGHNA and YSLEER. With 1 base removed from V and 1 base from J, the gap between germline ends came to 16 bases. The CDR3 contains 17 residues. The CDR3 sequence is CASSQGKGQDVNYGYTF. CDR3 sequence (DNA): TGCGCCAGCAGCCAAGGGAAGGGCCAGGATGTTAACTATGGCTACACCTTC.

This clonotype was picked up a small number of times. The chain uses TRBV25-1 and TRBJ1-2; D gene uncertain. This CDR3 is built from 12 residues. The V gene lost 2 bases and the J gene lost 3 bases, with 4 bases spanning the gap. Germline lookup yields CDR1 MGHDK and CDR2 SYGVNS. As DNA, the CDR3 is TGTGCCAGCAGTGAACAGGACTATGGCTACACCTTC. This translates into CASSEQDYGYTF.

This clonotype was observed a few times. The chain recombines TRBV20-1 with TRBJ2-3; D gene ambiguous. V was clipped by 5 bases and J by 6 bases, with 12 bases between them. This CDR3 is built from 12 residues. From germline, CDR1 is DFQATT and CDR2 SNEGSKA (reference sequence). The DNA of the CDR3 is TGCAGTGCTGGCGTCCCGGGCGATACGCAGTATTTT. It codes for CSAGVPGDTQYF.

This clonotype turned up a few times. The chain has TRBV7-6 and TRBJ2-3; a possible D gene is TRBD2 (5 bases). The V gene lost 2 bases and the J gene lost 0 bases, with 9 bases spanning the gap. The CDR3 loop spans 15 amino acids. Germline CDR1 is SGHVS and CDR2 is FNYEAQ. The CDR3 region is CASSLRPGSTDTQYF. As DNA, the CDR3 is TGTGCCAGCAGCTTACGTCCGGGGAGCACAGATACGCAGTATTTT.

This clonotype was observed a few times. The V call is TRBV7-9, the J call TRBJ1-1, with a tentative D call TRBD1 (6 bases). Trimming removed 6 bases at V and 5 bases at J, with 19 bases between. Germline values: CDR1 SEHNR, CDR2 FQNEAQ (reference sequence). This CDR3 region has 15 residues. CDR3 DNA: TGTGCCAGCAGTCTTGACATGGGTCAGGGGACTGAAGCTTTCTTT. Amino acid sequence: CASSLDMGQGTEAFF.

On this clonotype: The junction differs from germline at one of its ends, possibly a read error. The J gene is TRBJ2-7, the V gene TRBV20-1; 10 nucleotides match TRBD2. The CDR3 has 19 residues. CDR1 DFQATT and CDR2 SNEGSKA come from the germline V gene (reference sequence). Here the CDR3 DNA reads TGCAGTGCCAGAGGGCAGTACAGGGGCACTAGCGGGATCACTTACGAGCAGTACTTC. Translation: CSARGQYRGTSGITYEQYF.

This clonotype has more than one count but fewer than ten. The CDR3 bases are TGTGCCAGCAGTACGCAGGGACAAGGCTACGAGCAGTACTTC. This translates into CASSTQGQGYEQYF. The chain uses TRBV28 and TRBJ2-7; a possible D gene is TRBD1 (6 bases). In germline, CDR1 is MDHEN, CDR2 SYDVKM. CDR3 size: 14 residues. V lost 5 bases and J lost 3, with 14 bases in between.

Comment on this clonotype: Mismatch with germline at one junction end may stem from a read error. V and J are TRBV9 and TRBJ1-3; D remains ambiguous. CDR1 and CDR2 from the germline V gene are SGDLS and YYNGEE. The CDR3 has 13 residues. The chain's CDR3 is CASSVQAGNTIYF. As DNA, the CDR3 is TGTGCCAGCAGCGTCCAAGCCGGAAACACAATATATTTT.

The chain uses TRBV28 and TRBJ2-5; D is possibly TRBD2 (8 bases). Trimming removed 3 bases at V and 2 bases at J, with 25 bases between. Germline values: CDR1 MDHEN, CDR2 SYDVKM. The CDR3 runs to 19 residues. The DNA of the CDR3 is TGTGCCAGCAGTTTCAGGCAGGGGGATAGCGGGGATAAACAAGAGACCCAGTACTTC. It is translated as CASSFRQGDSGDKQETQYF.

Details on this clonotype: Here the CDR3 omits its conserved ending phenylalanine or tryptophan, so a read error is the likely source. The gene calls are TRBV20-1 and TRBJ2-2; D uncertain. Germline CDR1 is DFQATT and CDR2 is SNEGSKA (reference sequence). The CDR3 runs to 14 residues. Deletions cut 1 base from V and 2 bases from J, with 8 bases between. The CDR3 spells CSARVGQNTGELFL. The CDR3 region has the DNA TGCAGTGCTAGAGTTGGGCAAAACACCGGGGAGCTGTTTTTA.